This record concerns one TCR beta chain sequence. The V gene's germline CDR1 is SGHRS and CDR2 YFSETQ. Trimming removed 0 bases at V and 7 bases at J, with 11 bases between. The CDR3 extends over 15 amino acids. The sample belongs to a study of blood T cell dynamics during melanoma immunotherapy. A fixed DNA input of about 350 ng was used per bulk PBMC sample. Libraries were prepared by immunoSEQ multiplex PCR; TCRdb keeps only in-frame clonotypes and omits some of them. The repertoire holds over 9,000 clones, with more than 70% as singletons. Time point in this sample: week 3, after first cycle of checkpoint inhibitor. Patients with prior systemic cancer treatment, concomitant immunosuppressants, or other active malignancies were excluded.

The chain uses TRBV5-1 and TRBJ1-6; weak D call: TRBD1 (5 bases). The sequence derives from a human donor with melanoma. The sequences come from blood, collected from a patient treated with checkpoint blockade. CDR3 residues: CASSLEGNENSPLHF. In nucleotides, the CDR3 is TGCGCCAGCAGCTTGGAGGGGAATGAGAATTCACCCCTCCACTTT.